These 22 T cell receptor beta chains originate from one sample sequenced in a study of blood T cell repertoires in COVID-19. Sequencing was performed with immunoSEQ multiplex PCR; in TCRdb, only in-frame clones are kept and a portion is missing. Here the sample spans about 280,000 clones, around nine tenths being singletons. Sequences were obtained from PBMCs or T cells enriched from blood (not recorded which). The receptor set was obtained from a woman aged 40 to 50 who had recovered from COVID-19.

The chain recombines TRBV7-6 with TRBJ2-5; weak D call: TRBD1 (5 bases). Trimming cost V 11 bases and J 3 bases, with 13 bases left between them. The CDR3 extends over 12 amino acids. CDR1 is SGHVS, CDR2 FNYEAQ, per germline. The CDR3 loop is CAAGNYKETQYF. CDR3 in DNA: TGTGCCGCAGGGAACTACAAAGAGACCCAGTACTTC.

This clone was seen only a few times. The V call is TRBV5-5, the J call TRBJ1-4; D is unclear. CDR3 length equals 14 residues. The ends were cut back, 6 bases at V and 7 bases at J, with 16 bases in the middle. The germline gives CDR1 SGHKS, CDR2 YYEKEE (reference sequence). The CDR3, as DNA: TGTGCCAGCAATCTCAGGCAGACGGCTGAAAAACTGTTTTTT. Its protein is CASNLRQTAEKLFF.

The V call is TRBV7-9, the J call TRBJ2-5; TRBD1 matches 8 bases. The CDR3 covers 15 residues. Germline trimming cut 1 base from V and 3 bases from J; bases unmatched to any gene: 4. Germline CDR1 SEHNR, CDR2 FQNEAQ (reference sequence). The CDR3 DNA follows: TGTGCCAGCAGCTTAGGGACAGGGTCCAAAGAGACCCAGTACTTC. The encoded protein is CASSLGTGSKETQYF.

The V and J genes are TRBV21-1 and TRBJ2-2; whether TRBD1, the table's D call, matches the DNA was not checked. TRBV21-1 is a pseudogene segment. The CDR3 is made up of 16 amino acids. The CDR3 sequence is CASSTLTLNRDGELFF. In DNA form, the CDR3 reads TGTGCCAGCAGCACCCTTACTCTTAACAGGGACGGGGAGCTGTTTTTT.

This sequence joins TRBV28 and TRBJ2-7; 9 bases match TRBD2. The CDR3 spans 15 residues. The trim removed 7 bases at V and 0 bases at J, leaving 7 bases unmatched. From germline, CDR1 is MDHEN and CDR2 SYDVKM. As DNA, the CDR3 is TGTGCCAGCAAAGGGACTAGCACCTTCTCCTACGAGCAGTACTTC. This encodes CASKGTSTFSYEQYF.

The gene calls are TRBV9 and TRBJ1-3; D unclear. Germline values: CDR1 SGDLS, CDR2 YYNGEE. The V end was cut by 6 bases, the J end by 0 bases, with 4 bases between. The CDR3 is made up of 12 amino acids. The chain's CDR3 is CASKSSGNTIYF. CDR3 bases: TGTGCCAGCAAGAGCTCTGGAAACACCATATATTTT. The full variable domain, completed using reference TRBV9 and TRBJ1-3, is DSGVTQTPKHLITATGQRVTLRCSPRSGDLSVYWYQQSLDQGLQFLIQYYNGEERAKGNILERFSAQQFPDLHSELNLSSLELGDSALYFCASKSSGNTIYFGEGSWLTVV.

The rearrangement uses TRBV5-8 and TRBJ2-7, with 9 bases identical to TRBD1. The CDR3 runs 18 residues. The junction had 13 bases not matched to a gene; V was cut back by 1 base and J by 2 bases. Germline lookup yields CDR1 SGHTS and CDR2 YDEGEE. CDR3: CASSLYLRSDRGPYEQYF. The CDR3 bases are TGTGCCAGCAGCTTGTACCTCAGGTCGGACAGGGGACCCTACGAGCAGTACTTC.

This chain uses TRBV5-8 with TRBJ2-1; 10 nucleotides agree with TRBD1. V lost 5 bases, J lost 1 base, and 6 bases stayed unmatched. CDR1 and CDR2 from the germline V gene are SGHTS and YDEGEE. The CDR3 is 16 residues long. CDR3 sequence (DNA): TGTGCCAGCAGATTCGACAGGGGGCTTTCCTACAATGAGCAGTTCTTC. This sequence encodes CASRFDRGLSYNEQFF. Together with reference TRBV5-8 and TRBJ2-1, the CDR3 gives the full variable domain: EAGVTQSPTHLIKTRGQQATLRCSPISGHTSVYWYQQALGLGLQFLLWYDEGEERNRGNFPPRFSGRQFPNYSSELNVNALELEDSALYLCASRFDRGLSYNEQFFGPGTRLTVL.

The V and J genes are TRBV27 and TRBJ2-1; 11 bases are a match to TRBD1. The CDR3 is 15 amino acids. The germline CDR1 and CDR2 sequences are MNHEY and SMNVEV (reference sequence). Trimming at V came to 6 bases and at J to 2 bases, leaving 3 bases not matched to a gene. CDR3 amino acids: CASSPGQGAYNEQFF. CDR3 bases: TGTGCCAGCAGCCCGGGACAGGGGGCCTACAATGAGCAGTTCTTC.

The CDR3, as DNA: TGTGCCAGCAGCGGACCAAAAGCGGGAGCAACCGGGGAGCTGTTTTTT. It is translated as CASSGPKAGATGELFF. The chain employs TRBV6-6 and TRBJ2-2; 8 bases are a match to TRBD2. Germline V gene sequence: CDR1 MNHNY, CDR2 SVGAGI (reference sequence). Unmatched junction bases numbered 11, after V lost 6 bases and J lost 5 bases. The CDR3 runs to 16 residues.

The chain recombines TRBV5-6 with TRBJ2-7; possible D gene TRBD1, 5 bases. This CDR3 is 14 amino acids long. Germline CDR1 reads SGHDT; CDR2 reads YYEEEE. V gave up 2 bases and J gave up 5 bases, with 14 bases separating them. This CDR3 is CASSFRAGSHEQYF. The CDR3 nucleotides are TGTGCCAGCAGCTTTCGGGCAGGGTCCCACGAGCAGTACTTC.

The chain carries TRBV5-4 and TRBJ2-7, with 7 bases fitting TRBD2. This CDR3 region has 16 residues. CDR1 and CDR2 from the germline V gene are SGHNT and YYREEE (reference sequence). With 4 bases clipped from V and 2 bases from J, the junction kept 12 bases outside the gene matches. The CDR3, as DNA: TGTGCCAGCAGCCCCGGAGGAGCGGGAAGTGCCTACGAGCAGTACTTC. Translated, it gives CASSPGGAGSAYEQYF.

The genes are TRBV5-1 and TRBJ1-1; TRBD1 matches at 7 bases. The V gene end was trimmed by 0 bases and the J gene end by 5 bases; junction bases not matched to a gene: 7. This CDR3 comprises 15 residues. Germline values: CDR1 SGHRS, CDR2 YFSETQ. The chain's CDR3 is CASSLDTDRRTEAFF. The CDR3 DNA sequence: TGCGCCAGCAGCTTGGATACGGACAGGAGGACTGAAGCTTTCTTT.

The chain couples TRBV7-9 to TRBJ1-5; TRBD1 aligns across 9 bases. J lost 1 base, V lost 4 bases, and 2 bases had no gene match. Germline CDR1 is SEHNR and CDR2 is FQNEAQ (reference sequence). The CDR3 covers 15 residues. This chain's CDR3 is CASSYGTGSNQPQHF. The CDR3 DNA sequence: TGTGCCAGCAGCTACGGGACAGGGAGCAATCAGCCCCAGCATTTT.

The chain couples TRBV27 to TRBJ1-1; D remains unclear. CDR1 and CDR2 (germline): MNHEY, SMNVEV (reference sequence). V dropped 10 bases and J dropped 9 bases, with 21 bases sitting between them. The CDR3 contains 13 residues. The CDR3 coding sequence is TGTGCCACCCTGAGCGGTAAGACAAATCAAGCTTTCTTT. Residues: CATLSGKTNQAFF.

In nucleotides, the CDR3 is TGCGCCAGCTGGACAGGCGGCGGGGAGCTGTTTTTT. This codes for CASWTGGGELFF. The chain has TRBV5-1 and TRBJ2-2; TRBD1 agrees at 7 bases. V shed 7 bases, J shed 7 bases, and the junction held 4 bases outside the gene matches. The germline V gene encodes CDR1 SGHRS and CDR2 YFSETQ. The CDR3 consists of 12 residues.

The sample holds a few counts of this clone. The chain has TRBV27 and TRBJ1-3, with 7 positions matching TRBD1. This CDR3 comprises 14 residues. Per the germline V gene, CDR1 is MNHEY and CDR2 is SMNVEV (reference sequence). V trimming: 6 bases; J trimming: 8 bases; junction bases outside the gene matches: 10. The CDR3 region is CASRPSDRRDTIYF. The CDR3 DNA reads as TGTGCCAGCAGGCCATCGGACAGGAGAGACACCATATATTTT.

The V call is TRBV6-2 or TRBV6-3, the J call TRBJ1-2; D possibly corresponds to TRBD1 (6 bases). V was shortened by 2 bases and J by 4 bases, with 17 bases between the two germline ends. There are 16 residues in the CDR3. Germline V gives CDR1 MNHEY, CDR2 SVGEGT. The CDR3 sequence: CASSYAGTTRGYGYTF. CDR3 DNA: TGTGCCAGCAGTTACGCCGGGACAACACGAGGCTATGGCTACACCTTC.

This rearrangement joins TRBV28 to TRBJ2-1, with D perhaps TRBD2 (6 bases). Germline lookup yields CDR1 MDHEN and CDR2 SYDVKM. V was shortened by 2 bases and J by 7 bases, with 18 bases between the two germline ends. The CDR3 loop spans 16 amino acids. In DNA form, the CDR3 reads TGTGCCAGCAGTTTAATGCATGGTGCGGGAAAGAATGAGCAGTTCTTC. This gives the protein CASSLMHGAGKNEQFF.

The table lists this clone with a count of one. The V and J genes are TRBV2 and TRBJ2-1; possible D gene TRBD1, 6 bases. With 6 bases removed from V and 5 bases from J, the gap between germline ends came to 14 bases. CDR3 size: 14 residues. Germline V gives CDR1 SNHLY, CDR2 FYNNEI. The CDR3 region is CASSNLGTNNEQFF. The CDR3 DNA is TGTGCCAGCAGCAACCTAGGGACAAACAATGAGCAGTTCTTC. Drawing the rest from reference TRBV2 and TRBJ2-1, the complete variable domain is EPEVTQTPSHQVTQMGQEVILRCVPISNHLYFYWYRQILGQKVEFLVSFYNNEISEKSEIFDDQFSVERPDGSNFTLKIRSTKLEDSAMYFCASSNLGTNNEQFFGPGTRLTVL.

This clone was recorded a few times. This chain links TRBV7-9 with TRBJ2-1; 11 bases line up with TRBD2. V gave up 5 bases and J gave up 6 bases; unmatched junction bases: 3. The CDR3 consists of 14 residues. CDR1 is SEHNR and CDR2 is FQNEAQ in the germline V gene (reference sequence). The CDR3 protein is CASSLSGRVNEQFF. The CDR3 DNA is TGTGCCAGCAGCCTTAGCGGGAGGGTCAATGAGCAGTTCTTC.

This clone showed up just once. The chain links TRBV2 to TRBJ1-2, with D uncertain. This CDR3 comprises 12 residues. Per the germline V gene, CDR1 is SNHLY and CDR2 is FYNNEI. Between the trimmed V and J ends, which lost 6 bases and 3 bases, there was a span of 8 bases. CDR3 in DNA: TGTGCCAGCAGCGCAGATCACTATGGCTACACCTTC. Its protein product is CASSADHYGYTF.